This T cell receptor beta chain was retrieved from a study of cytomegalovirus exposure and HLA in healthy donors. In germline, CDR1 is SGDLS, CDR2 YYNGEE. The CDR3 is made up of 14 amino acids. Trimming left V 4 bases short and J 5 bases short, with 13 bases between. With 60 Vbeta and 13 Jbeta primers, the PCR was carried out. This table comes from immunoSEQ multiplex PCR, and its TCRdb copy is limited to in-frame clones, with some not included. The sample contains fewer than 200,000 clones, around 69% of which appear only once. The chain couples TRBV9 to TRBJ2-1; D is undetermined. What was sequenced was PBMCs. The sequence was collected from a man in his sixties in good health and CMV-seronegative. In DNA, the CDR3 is TGTGCCAGCAGCCCCCGCAGAGGCGACAATGAGCAGTTCTTC. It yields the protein CASSPRRGDNEQFF.